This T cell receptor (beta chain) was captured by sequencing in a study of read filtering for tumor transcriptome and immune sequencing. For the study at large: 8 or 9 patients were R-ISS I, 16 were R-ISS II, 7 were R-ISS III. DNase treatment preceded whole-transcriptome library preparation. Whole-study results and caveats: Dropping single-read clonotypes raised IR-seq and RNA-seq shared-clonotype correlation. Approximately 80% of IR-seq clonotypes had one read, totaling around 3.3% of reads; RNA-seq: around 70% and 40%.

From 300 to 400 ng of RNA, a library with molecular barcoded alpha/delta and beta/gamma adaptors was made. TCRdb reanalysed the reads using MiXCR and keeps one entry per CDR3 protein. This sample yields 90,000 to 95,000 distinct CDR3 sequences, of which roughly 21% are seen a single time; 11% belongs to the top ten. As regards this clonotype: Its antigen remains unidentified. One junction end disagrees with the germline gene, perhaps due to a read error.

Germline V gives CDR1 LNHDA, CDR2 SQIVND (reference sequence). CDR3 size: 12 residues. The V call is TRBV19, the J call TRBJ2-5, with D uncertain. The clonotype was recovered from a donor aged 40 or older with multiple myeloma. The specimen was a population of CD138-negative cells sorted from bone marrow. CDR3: CASSIVGETRYF. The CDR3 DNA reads TGTGCCAGTAGTATTGTTGGAGAGACCCGGTACTTC. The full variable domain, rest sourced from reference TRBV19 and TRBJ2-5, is DGGITQSPKYLFRKEGQNVTLSCEQNLNHDAMYWYRQDPGQGLRLIYYSQIVNDFQKGDIAEGYSVSREKKESFPLTVTSAQKNPTAFYLCASSIVGETRYFGPGTRLLVL.